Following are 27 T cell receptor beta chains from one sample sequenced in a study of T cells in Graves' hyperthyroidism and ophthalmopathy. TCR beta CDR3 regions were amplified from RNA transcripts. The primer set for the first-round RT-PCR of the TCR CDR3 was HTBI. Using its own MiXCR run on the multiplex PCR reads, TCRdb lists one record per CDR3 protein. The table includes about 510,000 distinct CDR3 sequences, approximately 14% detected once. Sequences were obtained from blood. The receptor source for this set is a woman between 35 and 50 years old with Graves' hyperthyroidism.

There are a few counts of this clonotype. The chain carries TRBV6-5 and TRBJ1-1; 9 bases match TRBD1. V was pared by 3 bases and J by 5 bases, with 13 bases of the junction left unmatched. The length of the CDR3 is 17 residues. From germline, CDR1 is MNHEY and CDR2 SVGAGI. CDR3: CASSYRPGTGMGTEAFF. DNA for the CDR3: TGTGCCAGCAGTTATCGTCCCGGGACAGGGATGGGGACTGAAGCTTTCTTT.

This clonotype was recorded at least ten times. The CDR3 nucleotides read TGTGCCAGCAGCCTCGGGTTACTAGCGGATAGCTCCTACGAGCAGTACTTC. Amino acid sequence: CASSLGLLADSSYEQYF. V and J are TRBV7-9 and TRBJ2-7; TRBD2 aligns across 8 bases. The CDR3 has 17 residues. J lost 0 bases, V lost 5 bases, and 12 bases had no gene match. Germline lookup yields CDR1 SEHNR and CDR2 FQNEAQ (reference sequence).

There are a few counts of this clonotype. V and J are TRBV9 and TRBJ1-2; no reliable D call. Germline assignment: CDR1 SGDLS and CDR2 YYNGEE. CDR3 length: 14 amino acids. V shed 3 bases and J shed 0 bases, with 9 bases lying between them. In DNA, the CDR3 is TGTGCCAGCAGCGACAAAGATGCTAACTATGGCTACACCTTC. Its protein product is CASSDKDANYGYTF.

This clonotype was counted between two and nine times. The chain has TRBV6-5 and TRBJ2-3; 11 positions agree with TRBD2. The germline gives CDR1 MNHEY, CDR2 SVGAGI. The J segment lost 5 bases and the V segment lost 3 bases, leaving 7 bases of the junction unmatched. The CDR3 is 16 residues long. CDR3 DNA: TGTGCCAGCAGTTATCATAGCGGGAGGGCCGGAGATACGCAGTATTTT. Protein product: CASSYHSGRAGDTQYF.

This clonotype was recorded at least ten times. The DNA of the CDR3 is TGTGCCAGCAGCGTAGCCCCCCGGGTGTACAATGAGCAGTTCTTC. It codes for CASSVAPRVYNEQFF. The chain couples TRBV9 to TRBJ2-1; D call uncertain. In germline, CDR1 is SGDLS, CDR2 YYNGEE. Deletions cut 0 bases from V and 4 bases from J, with 11 bases between. The CDR3 contains 15 residues.

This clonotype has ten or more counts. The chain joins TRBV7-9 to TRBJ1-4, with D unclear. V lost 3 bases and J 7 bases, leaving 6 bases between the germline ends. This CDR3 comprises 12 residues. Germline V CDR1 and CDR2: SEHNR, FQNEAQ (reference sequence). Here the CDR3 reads CASSFWVEKLFF. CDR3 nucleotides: TGTGCCAGCAGCTTCTGGGTTGAAAAACTGTTTTTT.

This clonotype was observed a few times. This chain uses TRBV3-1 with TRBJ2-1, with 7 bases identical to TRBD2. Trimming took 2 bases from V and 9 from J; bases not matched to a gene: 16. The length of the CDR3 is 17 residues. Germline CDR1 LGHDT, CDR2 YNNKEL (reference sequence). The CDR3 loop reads CASSQSPMAGAPVEQFF. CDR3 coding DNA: TGTGCCAGCAGCCAAAGCCCCATGGCGGGAGCTCCGGTTGAGCAGTTCTTC.

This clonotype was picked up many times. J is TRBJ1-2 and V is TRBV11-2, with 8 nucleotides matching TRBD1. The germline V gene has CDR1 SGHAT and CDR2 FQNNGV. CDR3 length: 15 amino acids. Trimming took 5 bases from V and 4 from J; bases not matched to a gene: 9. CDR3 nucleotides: TGTGCCAGCAGCCCCACAGGGGGTTGGAGCTATGGCTACACCTTC. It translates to CASSPTGGWSYGYTF.

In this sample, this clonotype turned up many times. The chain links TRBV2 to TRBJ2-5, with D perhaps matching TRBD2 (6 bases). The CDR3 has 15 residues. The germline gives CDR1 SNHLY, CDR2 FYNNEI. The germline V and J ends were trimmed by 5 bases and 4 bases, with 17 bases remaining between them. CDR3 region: CASSPDLGGVETQYF. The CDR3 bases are TGTGCCAGCAGTCCGGACCTAGGAGGGGTAGAGACCCAGTACTTC.

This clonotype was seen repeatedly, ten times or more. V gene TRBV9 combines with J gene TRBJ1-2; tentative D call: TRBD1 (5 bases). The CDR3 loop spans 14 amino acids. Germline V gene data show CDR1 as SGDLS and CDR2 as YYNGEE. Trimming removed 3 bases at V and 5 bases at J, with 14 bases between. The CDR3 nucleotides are TGTGCCAGCAGCGGAGGGGACGGACCTTATGGCTACACCTTC. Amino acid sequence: CASSGGDGPYGYTF.

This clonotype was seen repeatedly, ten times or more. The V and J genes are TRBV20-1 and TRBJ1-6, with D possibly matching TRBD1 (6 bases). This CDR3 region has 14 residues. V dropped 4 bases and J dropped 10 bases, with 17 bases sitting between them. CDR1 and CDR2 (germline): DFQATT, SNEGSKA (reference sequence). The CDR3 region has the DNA TGCAGTGCTAACTCAAGACAGGCAGAGTCACCCCTCCACTTT. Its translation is CSANSRQAESPLHF.

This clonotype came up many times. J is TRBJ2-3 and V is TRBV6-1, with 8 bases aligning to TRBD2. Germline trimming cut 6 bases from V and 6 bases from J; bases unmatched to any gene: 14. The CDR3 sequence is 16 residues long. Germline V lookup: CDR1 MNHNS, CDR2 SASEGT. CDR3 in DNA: TGTGCCAGCAGGTCTCGGGCGGGAGGCCCTTCGGATACGCAGTATTTT. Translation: CASRSRAGGPSDTQYF.

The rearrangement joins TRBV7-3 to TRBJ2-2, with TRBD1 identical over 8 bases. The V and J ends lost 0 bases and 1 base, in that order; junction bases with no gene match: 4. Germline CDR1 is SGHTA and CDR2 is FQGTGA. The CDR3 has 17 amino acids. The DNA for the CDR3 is TGTGCCAGCAGCTTAACCCAGGGGGCTGAGAACACCGGGGAGCTGTTTTTT. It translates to CASSLTQGAENTGELFF.

CDR3 in DNA: TGTGCCAGCAGCTTTGGACTAGCGAGCACCTACGAGCAGTACTTC. Translating it yields CASSFGLASTYEQYF. The V gene is TRBV11-2, the J gene TRBJ2-7; 9 bases match TRBD2. Looked up from germline, CDR1 is SGHAT and CDR2 is FQNNGV. The CDR3 has 15 residues. V was pared by 3 bases and J by 2 bases, with 5 bases of the junction left unmatched.

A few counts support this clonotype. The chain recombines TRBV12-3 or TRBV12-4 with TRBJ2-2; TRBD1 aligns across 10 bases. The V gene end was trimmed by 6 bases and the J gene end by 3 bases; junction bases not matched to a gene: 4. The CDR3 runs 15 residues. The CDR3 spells CASRGTGADTGELFF. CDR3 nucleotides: TGTGCCAGCAGGGGGACAGGGGCGGACACCGGGGAGCTGTTTTTT.

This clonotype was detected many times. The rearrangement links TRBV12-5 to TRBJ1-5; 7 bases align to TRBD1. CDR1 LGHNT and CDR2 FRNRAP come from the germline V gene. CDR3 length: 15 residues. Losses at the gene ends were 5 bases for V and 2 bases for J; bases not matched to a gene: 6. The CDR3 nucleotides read TGTGCTAGTGGTCCCGAAGGGACAGGCAATCAGCCCCAGCATTTT. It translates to CASGPEGTGNQPQHF.

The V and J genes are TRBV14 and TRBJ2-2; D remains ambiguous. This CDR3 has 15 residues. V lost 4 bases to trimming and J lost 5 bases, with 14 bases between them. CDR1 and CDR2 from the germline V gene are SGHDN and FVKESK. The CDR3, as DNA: TGTGCCAGCAGCCCCTTTTTTGCGGAAACCGGGGAGCTGTTTTTT. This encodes CASSPFFAETGELFF.

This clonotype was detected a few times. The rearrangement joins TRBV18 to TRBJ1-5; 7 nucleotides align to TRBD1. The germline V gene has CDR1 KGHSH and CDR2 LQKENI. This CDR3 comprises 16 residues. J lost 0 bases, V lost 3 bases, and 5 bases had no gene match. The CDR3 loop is CASSPGQPHSNQPQHF. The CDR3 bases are TGTGCCAGCTCACCGGGACAGCCTCATAGCAATCAGCCCCAGCATTTT.

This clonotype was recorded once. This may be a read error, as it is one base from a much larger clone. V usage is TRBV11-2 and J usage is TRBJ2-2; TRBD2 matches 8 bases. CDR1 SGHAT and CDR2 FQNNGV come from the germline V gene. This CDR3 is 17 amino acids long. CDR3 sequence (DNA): TGTACCAGCAGCTTAGGGCCGGGACTAGTGGTGACCGGGGAGCTGTTTTTT. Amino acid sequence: CTSSLGPGLVVTGELFF.

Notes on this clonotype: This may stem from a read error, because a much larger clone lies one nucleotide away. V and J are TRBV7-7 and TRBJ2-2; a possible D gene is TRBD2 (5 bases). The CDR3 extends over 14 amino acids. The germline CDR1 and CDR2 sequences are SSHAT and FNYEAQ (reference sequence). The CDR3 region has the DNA TGTGCTAGCAGCTTAGCGATATCCACCGGGGAGCCGTTTTTT. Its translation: CASSLAISTGEPFF.

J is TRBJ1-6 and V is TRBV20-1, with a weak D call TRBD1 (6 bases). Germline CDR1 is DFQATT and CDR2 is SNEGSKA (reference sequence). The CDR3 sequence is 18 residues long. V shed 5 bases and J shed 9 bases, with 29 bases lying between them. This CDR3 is CSAGGGGGAGAGSSPLHF. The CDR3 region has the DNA TGCAGTGCTGGGGGGGGGGGGGGGGCGGGGGCGGGGAGTTCACCCCTCCACTTT.

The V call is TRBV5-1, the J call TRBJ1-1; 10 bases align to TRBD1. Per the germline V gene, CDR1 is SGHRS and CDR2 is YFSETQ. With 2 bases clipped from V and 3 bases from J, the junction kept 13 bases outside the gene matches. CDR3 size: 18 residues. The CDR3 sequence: CASSLAASTGTGDTEAFF. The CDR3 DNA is TGCGCCAGCAGCTTAGCGGCCAGCACCGGGACAGGGGACACTGAAGCTTTCTTT.

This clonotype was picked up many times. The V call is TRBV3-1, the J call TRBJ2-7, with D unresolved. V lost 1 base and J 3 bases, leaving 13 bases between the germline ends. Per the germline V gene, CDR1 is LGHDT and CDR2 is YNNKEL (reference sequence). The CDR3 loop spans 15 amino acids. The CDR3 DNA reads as TGTGCCAGCAGCCAAGTCGGGCAGAATCTCTACGAGCAGTACTTC. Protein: CASSQVGQNLYEQYF.

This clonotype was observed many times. In nucleotides, the CDR3 is TGTGCCAGTACGAAGACTATGCCCAACTACAATGAGCAGTTCTTC. It translates to CASTKTMPNYNEQFF. The rearrangement uses TRBV5-5 and TRBJ2-1; maybe TRBD2 (5 bases). This CDR3 is 15 amino acids long. V gave up 8 bases and J gave up 3 bases, with 18 bases separating them. Germline V gives CDR1 SGHKS, CDR2 YYEKEE (reference sequence).

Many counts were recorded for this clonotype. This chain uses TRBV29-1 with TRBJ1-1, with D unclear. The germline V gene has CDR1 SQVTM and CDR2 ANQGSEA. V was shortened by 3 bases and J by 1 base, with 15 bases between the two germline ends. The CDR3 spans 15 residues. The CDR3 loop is CSVEVPKRKNTEAFF. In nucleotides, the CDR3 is TGCAGCGTTGAGGTTCCGAAACGCAAGAACACTGAAGCTTTCTTT.

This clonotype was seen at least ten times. As DNA, the CDR3 is TGCAGTGCAAGGGGGGGGGCAGAGTCTGGAAACACCATATATTTT. Protein sequence: CSARGGAESGNTIYF. The chain has TRBV20-1 and TRBJ1-3; possibly TRBD1 for D (6 bases). Germline V CDR1 and CDR2: DFQATT, SNEGSKA (reference sequence). Between the trimmed V and J ends, which lost 6 bases and 1 base, there was a span of 16 bases. The CDR3 consists of 15 residues.

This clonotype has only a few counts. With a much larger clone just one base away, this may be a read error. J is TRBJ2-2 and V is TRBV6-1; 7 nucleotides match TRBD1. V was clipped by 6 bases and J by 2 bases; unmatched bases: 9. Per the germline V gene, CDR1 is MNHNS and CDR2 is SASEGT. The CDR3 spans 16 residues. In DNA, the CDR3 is TGTGCCAGCAGCCTCGGGAAAGGGGGCAACACCGGGGAGCTGTTTTTT. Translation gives CASSLGKGGNTGELFF.